This T cell receptor (beta chain) was obtained from a study of shared clonotypes between healthy human individuals. Cells designated naive CD8 were CD45RO-negative and were positively selected for CCR7, with terminally differentiated effector memory CD45RA+ cells excluded. Genomic DNA of each subset was evenly split across several immunoSEQ plates. Generated by immunoSEQ multiplex PCR, the TCRdb table keeps only in-frame clones and is missing some. The data hold about 2 million clones, with about 95% observed a single time. This CDR3 is 14 amino acids long. The germline gives CDR1 LNHDA, CDR2 SQIVND (reference sequence). V was cut by 10 bases and J by 7 bases, with 22 bases left in between. Note on this clone: Its antigen is unknown.

General study points: Generally, naive subsets came out with larger estimated richness than memory subsets.

Sequenced sample: naive CD8+ T cells sorted from blood. The gene calls are TRBV19 and TRBJ1-2; D remains unclear. This sequence originates from a young man in good health. The CDR3: CATRGFSGGPGYTF. The DNA for the CDR3 is TGTGCCACCCGGGGATTCTCAGGCGGGCCTGGCTACACCTTC. The whole variable domain, remainder taken from reference TRBV19 and TRBJ1-2, is DGGITQSPKYLFRKEGQNVTLSCEQNLNHDAMYWYRQDPGQGLRLIYYSQIVNDFQKGDIAEGYSVSREKKESFPLTVTSAQKNPTAFYLCATRGFSGGPGYTFGSGTRLTVV.